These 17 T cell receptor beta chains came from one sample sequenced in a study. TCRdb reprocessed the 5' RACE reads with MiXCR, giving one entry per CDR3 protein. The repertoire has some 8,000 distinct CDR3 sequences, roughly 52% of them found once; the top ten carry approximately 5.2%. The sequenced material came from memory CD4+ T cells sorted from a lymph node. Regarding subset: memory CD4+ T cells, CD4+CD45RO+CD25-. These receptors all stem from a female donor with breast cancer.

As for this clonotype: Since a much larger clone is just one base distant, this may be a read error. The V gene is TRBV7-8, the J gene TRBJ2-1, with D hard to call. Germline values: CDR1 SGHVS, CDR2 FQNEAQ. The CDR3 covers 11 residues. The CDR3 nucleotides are TGTGCCAGCAGCGTTAGTGATGAGCAGTCCTTC. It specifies CASSVSDEQSF.

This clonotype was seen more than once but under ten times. The CDR3 coding sequence is TGTGCCAGCAGCTTTAATGGGAACACTGAAGCTTTCTTT. Its protein is CASSFNGNTEAFF. The rearrangement joins TRBV7-3 to TRBJ1-1, with D hard to call. The V gene's germline CDR1 is SGHTA and CDR2 FQGTGA. This CDR3 has 13 residues. V shed 3 bases and J shed 1 base, with 6 bases lying between them.

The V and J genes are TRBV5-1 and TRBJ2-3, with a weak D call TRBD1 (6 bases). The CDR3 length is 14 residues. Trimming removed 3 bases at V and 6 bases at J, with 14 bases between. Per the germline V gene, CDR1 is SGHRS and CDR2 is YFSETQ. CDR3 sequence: CASSSETGADTQYF. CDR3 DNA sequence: TGCGCCAGCAGCTCGGAGACAGGAGCGGATACGCAGTATTTT.

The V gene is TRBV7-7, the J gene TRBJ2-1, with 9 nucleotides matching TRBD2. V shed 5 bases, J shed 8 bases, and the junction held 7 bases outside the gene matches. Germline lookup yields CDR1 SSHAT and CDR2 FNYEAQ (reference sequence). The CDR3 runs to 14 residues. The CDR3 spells CASSPAGGSDEQFF. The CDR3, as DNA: TGTGCCAGCAGCCCCGCGGGGGGGTCGGATGAGCAGTTCTTC.

CDR3 protein: CAITRDSGTSSYNEQFF. In DNA, the CDR3 is TGTGCCATCACGAGAGACTCCGGGACTAGTTCCTACAATGAGCAGTTCTTC. This sequence joins TRBV10-3 and TRBJ2-1; 8 bases are a match to TRBD2. The V gene's germline CDR1 is ENHRY and CDR2 SYGVKD. The CDR3 runs to 17 residues. The trim removed 7 bases at V and 1 base at J, leaving 12 bases unmatched.

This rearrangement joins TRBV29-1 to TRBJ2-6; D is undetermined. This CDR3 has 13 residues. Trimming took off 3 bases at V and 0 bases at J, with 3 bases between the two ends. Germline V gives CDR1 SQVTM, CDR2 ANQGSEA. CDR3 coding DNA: TGCAGCGTTGAGGACTCTGGGGCCAACGTCCTGACTTTC. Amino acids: CSVEDSGANVLTF.

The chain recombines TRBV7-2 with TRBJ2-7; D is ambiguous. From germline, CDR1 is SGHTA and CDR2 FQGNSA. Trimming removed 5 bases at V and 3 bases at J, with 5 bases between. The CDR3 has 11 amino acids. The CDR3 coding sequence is TGTGCCAGCAGCCGGTACTACGAGCAGTACTTC. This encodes CASSRYYEQYF. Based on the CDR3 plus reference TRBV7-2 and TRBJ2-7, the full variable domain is GAGVSQSPSNKVTEKGKDVELRCDPISGHTALYWYRQSLGQGLEFLIYFQGNSAPDKSGLPSDRFSAERTGGSVSTLTIQRTQQEDSAVYLCASSRYYEQYFGPGTRLTVT.

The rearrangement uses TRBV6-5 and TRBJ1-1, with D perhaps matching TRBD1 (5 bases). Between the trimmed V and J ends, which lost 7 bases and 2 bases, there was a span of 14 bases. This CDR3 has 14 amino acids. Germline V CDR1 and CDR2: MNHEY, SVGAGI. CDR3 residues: CASIRDAVNTEAFF. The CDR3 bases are TGTGCCAGCATTAGGGACGCGGTTAACACTGAAGCTTTCTTT.

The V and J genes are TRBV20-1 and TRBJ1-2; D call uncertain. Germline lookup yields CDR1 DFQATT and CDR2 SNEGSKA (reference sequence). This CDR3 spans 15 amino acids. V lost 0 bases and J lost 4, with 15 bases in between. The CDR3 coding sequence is TGCAGTGCTAGAGACCCCCGACCTTCCTCCTATGGCTACACCTTC. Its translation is CSARDPRPSSYGYTF.

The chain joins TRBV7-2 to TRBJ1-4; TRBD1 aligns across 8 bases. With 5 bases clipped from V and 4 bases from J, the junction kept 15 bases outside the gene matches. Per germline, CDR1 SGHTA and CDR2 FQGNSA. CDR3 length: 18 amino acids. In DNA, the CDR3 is TGTGCCAGCAGCCAGCTCCCGGCAGGGGGCTGGATTAATGAAAAACTGTTTTTT. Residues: CASSQLPAGGWINEKLFF.

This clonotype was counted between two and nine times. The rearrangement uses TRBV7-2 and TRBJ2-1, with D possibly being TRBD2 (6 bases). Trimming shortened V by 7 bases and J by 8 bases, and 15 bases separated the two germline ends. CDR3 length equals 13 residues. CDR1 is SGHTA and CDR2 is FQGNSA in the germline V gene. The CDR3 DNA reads TGTGCCAGCACCCTTTGGAGGGGAGATGAGCAGTTCTTC. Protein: CASTLWRGDEQFF. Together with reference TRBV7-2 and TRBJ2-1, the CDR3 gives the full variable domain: GAGVSQSPSNKVTEKGKDVELRCDPISGHTALYWYRQSLGQGLEFLIYFQGNSAPDKSGLPSDRFSAERTGGSVSTLTIQRTQQEDSAVYLCASTLWRGDEQFFGPGTRLTVL.

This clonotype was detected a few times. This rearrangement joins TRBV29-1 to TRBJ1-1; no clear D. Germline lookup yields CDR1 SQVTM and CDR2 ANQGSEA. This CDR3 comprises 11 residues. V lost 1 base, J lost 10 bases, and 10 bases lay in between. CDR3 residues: CSVEAPTGAFF. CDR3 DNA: TGCAGCGTTGAAGCCCCAACGGGAGCTTTCTTT.

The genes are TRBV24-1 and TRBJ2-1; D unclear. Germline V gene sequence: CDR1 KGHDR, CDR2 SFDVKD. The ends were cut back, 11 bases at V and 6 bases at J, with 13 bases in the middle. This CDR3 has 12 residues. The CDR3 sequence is CAISWGTNEQFF. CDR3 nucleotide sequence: TGTGCCATCTCGTGGGGAACCAATGAGCAGTTCTTC.

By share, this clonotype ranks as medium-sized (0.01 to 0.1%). CDR3 sequence (DNA): TGCAGTGCTGAGTTGGAGGCGGATCTGCATGGCTACACCTTC. Residues: CSAELEADLHGYTF. V usage is TRBV20-1 and J usage is TRBJ1-2; D gene uncertain. CDR1 is DFQATT and CDR2 is SNEGSKA in the germline V gene (reference sequence). V was trimmed by 5 bases and J by 6 bases, leaving 19 bases between them. CDR3 size: 14 residues.

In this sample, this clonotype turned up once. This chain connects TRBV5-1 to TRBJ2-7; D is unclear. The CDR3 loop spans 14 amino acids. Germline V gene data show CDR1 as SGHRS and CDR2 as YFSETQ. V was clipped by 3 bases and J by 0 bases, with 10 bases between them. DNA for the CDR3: TGCGCCAGCAGCTCAGAGACCCCCTCCTACGAGCAGTACTTC. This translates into CASSSETPSYEQYF. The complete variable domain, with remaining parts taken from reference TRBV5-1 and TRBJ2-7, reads KAGVTQTPRYLIKTRGQQVTLSCSPISGHRSVSWYQQTPGQGLQFLFEYFSETQRNKGNFPGRFSGRQFSNSRSEMNVSTLELGDSALYLCASSSETPSYEQYFGPGTRLTVT.

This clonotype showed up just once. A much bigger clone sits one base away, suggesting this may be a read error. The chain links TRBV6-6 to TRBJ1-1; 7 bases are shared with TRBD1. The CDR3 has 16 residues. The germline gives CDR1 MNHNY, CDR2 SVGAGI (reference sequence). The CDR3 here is CASAYYPGQPNTGAFF. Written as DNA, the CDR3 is TGTGCCAGCGCCTACTACCCGGGACAGCCAAACACTGGAGCTTTCTTT.

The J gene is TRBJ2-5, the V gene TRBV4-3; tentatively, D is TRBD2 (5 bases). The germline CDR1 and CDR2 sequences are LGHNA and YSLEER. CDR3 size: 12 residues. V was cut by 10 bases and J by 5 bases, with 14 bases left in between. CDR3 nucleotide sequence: TGCGCCAATCTCCTTAGCGAGGAGACCCAGTACTTC. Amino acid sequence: CANLLSEETQYF.